The present T cell receptor (beta chain) was sequenced within a study of PD-L1 blockade in urothelial cancer. Whole-study results and caveats: Sub-median blood TCR clonality before treatment predicted longer survival.

PCRs were each spiked with synthetic TCR analog templates. Produced via immunoSEQ multiplex PCR; TCRdb's table is partial and in-frame only. The sample shows more than 95,000 clones, around 88% of them seen only once. As concerns this clone: Its antigen is as yet unknown.

V was pared by 4 bases and J by 6 bases, with 14 bases of the junction left unmatched. CDR1 is SGHTA and CDR2 is FQGTGA in the germline V gene. The CDR3 extends over 19 amino acids. Time point of the sample: peripheral blood 6 weeks after treatment start. Individual patients had between 1 and 8 samples, taken pretreatment and on-treatment. The rearrangement uses TRBV7-3 and TRBJ2-1; TRBD2 matches 14 bases. Sequencing used PBMCs, obtained around atezolizumab (anti-PD-L1) treatment. This receptor was obtained from a man in his 60s with urothelial cancer. This chain's CDR3 is CASSSPGLAGVGRGNEQFF. CDR3 DNA: TGTGCCAGCAGCTCGCCGGGACTAGCGGGAGTGGGGAGGGGCAATGAGCAGTTCTTC.